One and the same sample provided the 8 T cell receptor beta chains below, sequenced in a study of regulatory T cells in long-lasting Graves disease. CDR3-region Arm-PCR and iRepertoire HTBI primers produced the TCR beta libraries. TCRdb itself ran the multiplex PCR reads through MiXCR, one entry per CDR3 protein. The sample contains 450,000 to 600,000 distinct CDR3 sequences, around 15% of which appear only once. Time point: newly diagnosed GD, antithyroid drugs for less than 3 months. Construction of the TCR library relied on RNA isolated from PBMCs. These records were also assigned to another study, of T cells in Graves' hyperthyroidism and ophthalmopathy.

Material: peripheral blood mononuclear cells (PBMCs), obtained at new diagnosis, from a patient treated with antithyroid drugs. The receptors shown here come from a middle-aged man with Graves disease.

This clonotype was observed many times. The rearrangement joins TRBV6-1 to TRBJ2-7; 9 bases are shared with TRBD1. Trimming removed 5 bases from V and 3 bases from J; junction bases left unmatched: 5. Germline assignment: CDR1 MNHNS and CDR2 SASEGT. This CDR3 spans 14 amino acids. CDR3 sequence (DNA): TGTGCCAGCAGTCACGGACAGGGGATCTACGAGCAGTACTTC. It yields the protein CASSHGQGIYEQYF.

This clonotype was seen at least ten times. V usage is TRBV6-2 or TRBV6-3 and J usage is TRBJ2-3, with 10 bases fitting TRBD1. CDR3 length: 16 amino acids. Germline V gives CDR1 MNHEY, CDR2 SVGEGT. V gave up 6 bases and J gave up 1 base; unmatched junction bases: 7. CDR3: CASRVRDRGGTDTQYF. Written as DNA, the CDR3 is TGTGCCAGCAGAGTCCGGGACAGGGGAGGCACAGATACGCAGTATTTT.

This clonotype occurred a few times. This chain uses TRBV7-9 with TRBJ2-7; TRBD2 matches at 12 bases. The germline gives CDR1 SEHNR, CDR2 FQNEAQ (reference sequence). The CDR3 runs to 16 residues. Germline trimming cut 5 bases from V and 4 bases from J; bases unmatched to any gene: 9. DNA for the CDR3: TGTGCCAGCAGCCCCTGGAGACTAGCGGGAGCTTACGAGCAGTACTTC. Amino acid sequence: CASSPWRLAGAYEQYF.

This clonotype was observed many times. The chain uses TRBV5-1 and TRBJ2-2, with 8 bases that match TRBD2. Germline assignment: CDR1 SGHRS and CDR2 YFSETQ. V shed 1 base and J 1 base; nucleotides not matched to a gene: 0. This CDR3 contains 15 residues. CDR3 in amino acids: CASSLLAGNTGELFF. CDR3 in DNA: TGCGCCAGCAGCTTGCTAGCGGGGAACACCGGGGAGCTGTTTTTT.

In this sample, this clonotype turned up a few times. This chain links TRBV20-1 with TRBJ2-1; no clear D gene. Trimming cost V 1 base and J 4 bases, with 8 bases left between them. The CDR3 runs 13 residues. CDR1 is DFQATT, CDR2 SNEGSKA, per germline (reference sequence). The CDR3 spells CSARVRLYNEQFF. The CDR3 DNA reads as TGCAGTGCTAGAGTTAGATTGTACAATGAGCAGTTCTTC.

CDR3 sequence reads: CASSLRTGDTDTQYF. For the CDR3, the DNA is TGTGCCAGCAGCTTACGGACAGGGGACACAGATACGCAGTATTTT. The V and J genes are TRBV7-8 and TRBJ2-3; 9 bases align to TRBD1. The CDR3 runs to 15 residues. The V and J ends lost 2 bases and 2 bases, in that order; junction bases with no gene match: 2. Germline-derived CDR1 and CDR2 are SGHVS and FQNEAQ.

This clonotype has just a few counts. The rearrangement joins TRBV15 to TRBJ1-5; D remains ambiguous. The CDR3 runs to 16 residues. V was trimmed by 0 bases and J by 3 bases, leaving 12 bases between them. Germline assignment: CDR1 LNHNV and CDR2 YYDKDF (reference sequence). CDR3 sequence: CATSRDTVWYNQPQHF. In DNA, the CDR3 is TGTGCCACCAGCAGAGATACAGTGTGGTACAATCAGCCCCAGCATTTT.

This clonotype was seen ten or more times. This chain uses TRBV27 with TRBJ2-3, with unresolved D. CDR3 length: 12 amino acids. The V end was cut by 4 bases, the J end by 7 bases, with 9 bases between. In germline, CDR1 is MNHEY, CDR2 SMNVEV (reference sequence). The CDR3: CASSSFGNTQYF. In nucleotides, the CDR3 is TGTGCCAGCAGTTCATTTGGGAATACGCAGTATTTT.